This T cell receptor (beta chain) was captured by sequencing in a study of early T cells in non-severe SARS-CoV-2 infection. Study at large: Whole-blood bulk RNA, unsorted, was sequenced, and chains were unpaired.

Individual cDNA molecules received unique molecular identifiers during library preparation. TCRdb independently ran MiXCR on the 5' RACE reads; one entry per CDR3 protein. This table holds more than 35,000 distinct CDR3 sequences, under 8% found once. CDR3 length equals 16 residues. Trimming pared 4 bases from V and 0 bases from J, leaving 13 bases between. Of note for this clonotype: The target antigen is unknown.

The study's findings and limits: VDJdb matching, biased toward anti-spike CD8 responses, missed private and CD4 specificities.

V gene TRBV12-3 or TRBV12-4 combines with J gene TRBJ2-1; weak D call: TRBD1 (6 bases). The material sequenced was whole blood. The TCR was taken from an adult who was a healthcare worker with PCR-confirmed SARS-CoV-2 infection or an uninfected control (not recorded which). The CDR3 here is CASSSTGSSSYNEQFF. DNA of the CDR3: TGTGCCAGCAGTTCCACAGGGTCAAGCTCCTACAATGAGCAGTTCTTC.